This T cell receptor beta chain was profiled in a study of blood T cell repertoires in COVID-19. About the study: Nucleic acid was either cDNA or gDNA, and it came from T cells, B-cell-depleted T cells, or PBMCs.

As handled by the study authors: Counts of nucleated cells, estimated from reference gene primer amplification, were obtained. Clones were sequenced by immunoSEQ multiplex PCR, and TCRdb holds only the in-frame ones, with some missing. V, J and clone size were drawn from that table, and D and trimming were deduced from the DNA. The table includes under 200,000 clones, around 87% detected once. After removal of 3 bases from V and 13 bases from J, the junction contained 17 bases not matched to a gene. The CDR3 runs 16 residues. Germline V gene data show CDR1 as LNHDA and CDR2 as SQIVND (reference sequence).

The rearrangement joins TRBV19 to TRBJ1-4; TRBD1 agrees at 7 bases. The sequenced sample consisted of peripheral blood. The receptor was derived from a man aged 55 to 70 with COVID-19, enrolled during active disease. This CDR3 is CASSIGAGGPSKGLFF. Here the CDR3 DNA reads TGTGCCAGTAGTATCGGGGCAGGGGGACCCAGTAAGGGACTGTTTTTT.